Described below is a single T cell receptor (beta chain) sequence and its context. CDR1 and CDR2 (germline): SQVTM, ANQGSEA. The CDR3 runs to 11 residues. The data were taken from a study of monozygotic twins with inflammatory bowel disease. TCRdb derives one entry per CDR3 protein from the 5' RACE reads, leaving out DNA. The sample table includes approximately 400,000 distinct CDR3 sequences. The clonotype originates from a human donor with ulcerative colitis or Crohn's disease, or a healthy co-twin of an affected twin (not recorded which). Sequencing was carried out using blood. The J gene is TRBJ1-2, the V gene TRBV29-1; the D call of TRBD1 rests on TCRdb alone, since no DNA is present to check it. CDR3: CSVVAGHGYTF.